These 13 T cell receptor beta chains were all obtained from the same sample, sequenced in a study of response to subunit inactivated influenza vaccine. TCRdb re-called the RT-PCR reads through MiXCR, storing one row per CDR3 protein. The profile shows hundreds of thousands of distinct CDR3 sequences, about 7.6% of them singletons. The source material was PBMCs from blood, sampled around 25 months after vaccination. The source is a man between 50 and 75 years old who received an inactivated influenza vaccine.

The chain joins TRBV7-2 to TRBJ1-5; D gene uncertain. The length of the CDR3 is 15 residues. Looked up from germline, CDR1 is SGHTA and CDR2 is FQGNSA. V lost 5 bases and J lost 5, with 16 bases in between. CDR3 in amino acids: CASSPGGEGYQPQHF. The CDR3 nucleotides are TGTGCCAGCAGCCCGGGTGGTGAGGGCTATCAGCCCCAGCATTTT.

This clonotype was detected only a few times. The chain is built from TRBV12-3 or TRBV12-4 and TRBJ2-3, with 11 bases that match TRBD2. V trimming: 6 bases; J trimming: 5 bases; junction bases outside the gene matches: 4. This CDR3 has 14 amino acids. In DNA form, the CDR3 reads TGTGCCAGCAGGCTTAGCGGGGGGGTAGATACGCAGTATTTT. It yields the protein CASRLSGGVDTQYF.

The chain links TRBV12-3 or TRBV12-4 to TRBJ2-7, with D maybe TRBD2 (6 bases). The germline V and J ends were trimmed by 7 bases and 3 bases, with 16 bases remaining between them. This CDR3 comprises 14 residues. The CDR3 sequence is CASTSGTGDYEQYF. Written as DNA, the CDR3 is TGTGCCAGCACCTCAGGGACGGGGGACTACGAGCAGTACTTC.

The chain combines TRBV20-1 with TRBJ2-2; no clear D gene. The CDR3 extends over 14 amino acids. Germline lookup yields CDR1 DFQATT and CDR2 SNEGSKA (reference sequence). V was pared by 1 base and J by 2 bases, with 8 bases between. CDR3 sequence reads: CSARGAANTGELFF. The CDR3 coding sequence is TGCAGTGCTAGAGGGGCGGCTAACACCGGGGAGCTGTTTTTT.

The table lists this clonotype with many counts. This chain joins TRBV29-1 and TRBJ2-7; perhaps TRBD2 as D (5 bases). This CDR3 spans 15 amino acids. CDR1 and CDR2 (germline): SQVTM, ANQGSEA. V gave up 1 base and J gave up 6 bases, with 19 bases separating them. As DNA, the CDR3 is TGCAGCGTTGAAGTTGGGCGGGTCAGTTGGCGCGAGCAGTACTTC. It encodes CSVEVGRVSWREQYF.

Here the CDR3 DNA reads TGCGCCAGCAGCCAGACCCTTGGCGGGGAGCTGTTTTTT. It codes for CASSQTLGGELFF. This chain joins TRBV4-3 and TRBJ2-2, with unresolved D. Germline V lookup: CDR1 LGHNA, CDR2 YSLEER. Trimming removed 3 bases at V and 7 bases at J, with 9 bases between. The CDR3 contains 13 residues.

Points on this clonotype: The junction differs from germline at one of its ends, possibly a read error. This rearrangement joins TRBV11-2 to TRBJ1-5; a weak D match, TRBD1 (5 bases). This CDR3 is 14 amino acids long. Germline V CDR1 and CDR2: SGHAT, FQNNGV. CDR3 sequence: CASSLGRNYQHQHF. The DNA of the CDR3 is TGTGCCAGCAGCTTGGGGCGAAACTATCAGCACCAGCATTTT.

At least ten counts were recorded for this clonotype. The V gene is TRBV5-5, the J gene TRBJ2-1, with a weak D call TRBD2 (6 bases). The V and J ends lost 0 bases and 12 bases respectively, with 16 bases between them. The CDR3 runs to 14 residues. Germline lookup yields CDR1 SGHKS and CDR2 YYEKEE (reference sequence). DNA of the CDR3: TGTGCCAGCAGCTTGGGGACTACTCCGCCGGTGCAGTTCTTC. This sequence encodes CASSLGTTPPVQFF.

This clonotype turned up a few times. The V gene is TRBV7-8, the J gene TRBJ2-1; TRBD2 matches at 7 bases. Germline loops: CDR1 SGHVS, CDR2 FQNEAQ. The CDR3 is 16 amino acids. With 2 bases clipped from V and 3 bases from J, the junction kept 7 bases outside the gene matches. CDR3 loop: CASSLRQLAIYNEQFF. The CDR3 coding sequence is TGTGCCAGCAGCTTACGGCAACTAGCGATCTACAATGAGCAGTTCTTC.

In its sample, this clonotype was seen a few times. This sequence joins TRBV2 and TRBJ1-1; no reliable D call. V was clipped by 6 bases and J by 0 bases, with 11 bases between them. The CDR3 is 14 residues long. CDR1 SNHLY and CDR2 FYNNEI come from the germline V gene. In nucleotides, the CDR3 is TGTGCCAGCAGATCCGGGAGTGTGAACACTGAAGCTTTCTTT. This translates into CASRSGSVNTEAFF.

The chain uses TRBV12-3 or TRBV12-4 and TRBJ2-6; 10 bases map to TRBD1. CDR3 length: 16 amino acids. V was pared by 7 bases and J by 3 bases, with 6 bases of the junction left unmatched. CDR3 sequence reads: CASTTDRGNGANVLTF. The DNA for the CDR3 is TGTGCCAGCACCACGGACAGGGGGAATGGGGCCAACGTCCTGACTTTC.

This clonotype was detected only a few times. The V and J genes are TRBV6-2 or TRBV6-3 and TRBJ1-3; D unresolved. V gave up 4 bases and J gave up 0 bases, with 10 bases separating them. The CDR3 has 15 residues. CDR1 is MNHEY, CDR2 SVGEGT, per germline. CDR3: CASSLTGYSGNTIYF. The CDR3 bases are TGTGCCAGCAGTTTGACCGGGTACTCTGGAAACACCATATATTTT.

This clonotype has only a few counts. The gene calls are TRBV20-1 and TRBJ2-1, with TRBD2 matching 16 bases. Germline CDR1 reads DFQATT; CDR2 reads SNEGSKA (reference sequence). The CDR3 sequence is 16 residues long. With 3 bases clipped from V and 6 bases from J, the junction kept 5 bases outside the gene matches. The CDR3 nucleotides are TGCAGTGCTAGGGGGACTAGCGGGAGGGCCGCCAATGAGCAGTTCTTC. Translated: CSARGTSGRAANEQFF.